Shown below are 27 T cell receptor beta chains from a single sample sequenced in a study of T cell responses to AZD1222 COVID-19 vaccine. Clones were sequenced by immunoSEQ multiplex PCR, and TCRdb holds only the in-frame ones, with some missing. This table has 150,000 to 200,000 clones, 85% to 95% appearing once. The source material was peripheral blood, sampled 28 days after the second AZD1222 dose. The receptor source for this set is an adult who received the AZD1222 COVID-19 vaccine.

By sample fraction, this clone is medium-sized. The rearrangement uses TRBV4-1 and TRBJ2-6; D gene uncertain. Trimming pared 10 bases from V and 2 bases from J, leaving 12 bases between. The CDR3 totals 14 residues. Looked up from germline, CDR1 is MGHRA and CDR2 is YSYEKL. The CDR3 is CATRTSPGANVLTF. The CDR3 DNA sequence: TGCGCCACCCGAACAAGCCCTGGGGCCAACGTCCTGACTTTC.

The genes are TRBV7-9 and TRBJ2-1; TRBD2 agrees at 9 bases. This CDR3 comprises 16 residues. Germline V gives CDR1 SEHNR, CDR2 FQNEAQ (reference sequence). The ends lost 3 bases at V and 2 bases at J; junction bases unmatched: 5. CDR3 region: CASSFIAGDTYNEQFF. The CDR3 DNA reads TGTGCCAGCAGCTTCATAGCGGGAGATACCTACAATGAGCAGTTCTTC.

V gene TRBV10-1 combines with J gene TRBJ1-2; 7 bases are a match to TRBD1. This CDR3 is 14 amino acids long. With V trimmed by 7 bases and J by 3 bases, 8 bases remained unmatched. Germline loops: CDR1 WNHNN, CDR2 SYGVQD (reference sequence). The CDR3 DNA reads TGCGCCAGCATCGGAAGGGGGCGGGACTATGGCTACACCTTC. Amino acid sequence: CASIGRGRDYGYTF.

The V gene is TRBV5-1, the J gene TRBJ1-1; D is undetermined. The CDR3 extends over 14 amino acids. Per the germline V gene, CDR1 is SGHRS and CDR2 is YFSETQ. The ends were cut back, 4 bases at V and 1 base at J, with 11 bases in the middle. The DNA for the CDR3 is TGCGCCAGCAGCCTAGGGTCGGGGAACACTGAAGCTTTCTTT. Translating gives CASSLGSGNTEAFF. Using reference TRBV5-1 and TRBJ1-1 for the parts outside the CDR3, the full variable domain is KAGVTQTPRYLIKTRGQQVTLSCSPISGHRSVSWYQQTPGQGLQFLFEYFSETQRNKGNFPGRFSGRQFSNSRSEMNVSTLELGDSALYLCASSLGSGNTEAFFGQGTRLTVV.

The sample holds one count of this clone. This rearrangement joins TRBV28 to TRBJ2-1, with D hard to call. CDR3 length: 12 amino acids. Germline CDR1 reads MDHEN; CDR2 reads SYDVKM. V was shortened by 8 bases and J by 2 bases, with 7 bases between the two germline ends. The CDR3 loop reads CASRNPYNEQFF. The CDR3 DNA reads as TGTGCCAGCCGGAATCCCTACAATGAGCAGTTCTTC.

The rearrangement joins TRBV28 to TRBJ2-7, with 8 bases identical to TRBD1. The CDR3 runs to 14 residues. The V gene's germline CDR1 is MDHEN and CDR2 SYDVKM. Unmatched junction bases numbered 9, after V lost 4 bases and J lost 7 bases. CDR3: CASSYPDRVGEQYF. Written as DNA, the CDR3 is TGTGCCAGCAGTTACCCGGACAGGGTCGGGGAGCAGTACTTC.

The gene calls are TRBV5-1 and TRBJ2-7, with D hard to call. V lost 0 bases to trimming and J lost 6 bases, with 13 bases between them. Germline V gene data show CDR1 as SGHRS and CDR2 as YFSETQ. The CDR3 length is 14 residues. In nucleotides, the CDR3 is TGCGCCAGCAGCTTGGTTTCCCTCAACGTCGAGCAGTACTTC. This encodes CASSLVSLNVEQYF.

This chain uses TRBV2 with TRBJ2-7; D is undetermined. V shed 4 bases and J shed 3 bases, with 10 bases lying between them. The CDR3 runs to 13 residues. Germline loops: CDR1 SNHLY, CDR2 FYNNEI. The CDR3 nucleotides read TGTGCCAGCAGTGTAGAGTTATTCTACGAGCAGTACTTC. This gives the protein CASSVELFYEQYF.

This chain joins TRBV29-1 and TRBJ1-5; D ambiguous. V was pared by 5 bases and J by 2 bases, with 7 bases between. In germline, CDR1 is SQVTM, CDR2 ANQGSEA. The CDR3 extends over 12 amino acids. The CDR3 DNA sequence: TGCAGCGTTCGGTCGGGCAATCAGCCCCAGCATTTT. Translating gives CSVRSGNQPQHF. Complete variable domain (other parts from reference TRBV29-1 and TRBJ1-5): SAVISQKPSRDICQRGTSLTIQCQVDSQVTMMFWYRQQPGQSLTLIATANQGSEATYESGFVIDKFPISRPNLTFSTLTVSNMSPEDSSIYLCSVRSGNQPQHFGDGTRLSIL.

The chain uses TRBV13 and TRBJ2-2; a possible D gene is TRBD2 (6 bases). CDR1 and CDR2 (germline): PRHDT, FYEKMQ (reference sequence). Trimming shortened V by 5 bases and J by 1 base, and 14 bases separated the two germline ends. CDR3 length equals 16 residues. This CDR3 reads CASSQEGLLNTGELFF. Written as DNA, the CDR3 is TGTGCCAGCAGCCAGGAGGGCCTTTTGAACACCGGGGAGCTGTTTTTT.

In the case of this clone: Other DNA sequences within the sample encode an identical CDR3. This chain joins TRBV7-9 and TRBJ1-3, with 8 positions matching TRBD1. The ends lost 3 bases at V and 3 bases at J; junction bases unmatched: 4. This CDR3 comprises 15 residues. Germline values: CDR1 SEHNR, CDR2 FQNEAQ (reference sequence). In DNA, the CDR3 is TGTGCCAGCAGCTTGCAGGGGGCAGGTGGAAACACCATATATTTT. Its translation: CASSLQGAGGNTIYF.

The genes are TRBV18 and TRBJ2-1; weak D call: TRBD1 (7 bases). The CDR3 has 13 residues. The V gene lost 4 bases and the J gene lost 13 bases, with 17 bases spanning the gap. The germline CDR1 and CDR2 sequences are KGHSH and LQKENI. CDR3 DNA sequence: TGTGCCAGCTCACTGGGGACAGTGGGAGGACAGTTCTTC. Amino acids: CASSLGTVGGQFF.

The rearrangement uses TRBV6-5 and TRBJ1-6; 8 bases are a match to TRBD1. The CDR3 contains 14 residues. CDR1 is MNHEY, CDR2 SVGAGI, per germline. The trim removed 7 bases at V and 5 bases at J, leaving 4 bases unmatched. The CDR3, as DNA: TGTGCCAGCAAAGGGACAGGAGATAATTCACCCCTCCACTTT. Amino acid sequence: CASKGTGDNSPLHF.

This rearrangement joins TRBV4-3 to TRBJ2-7; D call uncertain. This CDR3 has 13 residues. Germline CDR1 LGHNA, CDR2 YSLEER. V dropped 0 bases and J dropped 7 bases, with 10 bases sitting between them. The CDR3, as DNA: TGCGCCAGCAGCCAAGAAGAGGCGTGGGAGCAGTACTTC. Translating it yields CASSQEEAWEQYF.

V is TRBV7-4 and J is TRBJ2-7; D possibly corresponds to TRBD1 (6 bases). V lost 9 bases and J lost 5, with 17 bases in between. This CDR3 comprises 13 residues. Per germline, CDR1 SGHVT and CDR2 SQSDAQ. CDR3 residues: CASLTGALDEQYF. CDR3 sequence (DNA): TGTGCCAGTCTGACAGGAGCCCTGGACGAGCAGTACTTC.

The chain couples TRBV5-8 to TRBJ2-1, with TRBD2 matching 11 bases. Germline V CDR1 and CDR2: SGHTS, YDEGEE. The CDR3 length is 20 residues. V gave up 0 bases and J gave up 0 bases; unmatched junction bases: 11. The CDR3 here is CASSLGTGTSGSSSYNEQFF. The DNA of the CDR3 is TGTGCCAGCAGCTTGGGAACCGGGACTAGCGGCTCGAGCTCCTACAATGAGCAGTTCTTC. Full variable domain (missing parts from reference TRBV5-8 and TRBJ2-1): EAGVTQSPTHLIKTRGQQATLRCSPISGHTSVYWYQQALGLGLQFLLWYDEGEERNRGNFPPRFSGRQFPNYSSELNVNALELEDSALYLCASSLGTGTSGSSSYNEQFFGPGTRLTVL.

The chain combines TRBV12-3 or TRBV12-4 with TRBJ2-7; 8 bases agree with TRBD2. This CDR3 spans 11 amino acids. V lost 6 bases to trimming and J lost 7 bases; unmatched junction nucleotides: 2. This CDR3 is CASSPGGEQYF. DNA of the CDR3: TGTGCCAGCAGCCCGGGGGGGGAGCAGTACTTC.

The chain has TRBV24-1 and TRBJ1-2; unclear D gene. Between the trimmed V and J ends, which lost 5 bases and 3 bases, there was a span of 9 bases. CDR1 is KGHDR and CDR2 is SFDVKD in the germline V gene. The CDR3 is 13 residues long. The DNA of the CDR3 is TGTGCCACCAGTGTAGGCACTGACTATGGCTACACCTTC. This gives the protein CATSVGTDYGYTF.

The chain links TRBV12-3 or TRBV12-4 to TRBJ2-1, with D perhaps matching TRBD1 or TRBD2 (5 bases each). The V gene lost 6 bases and the J gene lost 5 bases, with 11 bases spanning the gap. The CDR3 is made up of 13 amino acids. CDR3 in DNA: TGTGCCAGCAGCTCCGGGACCAACAATGAGCAGTTCTTC. Encoded protein: CASSSGTNNEQFF.

The chain combines TRBV3-1 (or the pseudogene TRBV3-2) with TRBJ1-3; maybe TRBD1 (5 bases). The length of the CDR3 is 15 residues. The V end lost 4 bases, the J end lost 3 bases, and 13 bases lay between the germline ends. The germline CDR1 and CDR2 sequences are LGHDT and YNNKEL (reference sequence). The CDR3 DNA is TGTGCCAGCAGCCGGGGGACCGTCGGTGGAAACACCATATATTTT. Residues: CASSRGTVGGNTIYF.

This chain joins TRBV30 and TRBJ2-3; 12 bases map to TRBD2. The CDR3 is made up of 13 amino acids. Germline CDR1 reads GTSNPN; CDR2 reads SVGIG (reference sequence). V shed 8 bases and J 9 bases; nucleotides not matched to a gene: 9. CDR3 protein: CAQRTSGAGTQYF. In nucleotides, the CDR3 is TGTGCCCAAAGGACTAGCGGGGCAGGGACGCAGTATTTT.

V is TRBV28 and J is TRBJ2-7; TRBD1 agrees at 9 bases. This CDR3 contains 14 residues. V shed 6 bases, J shed 0 bases, and the junction held 3 bases outside the gene matches. Germline V gives CDR1 MDHEN, CDR2 SYDVKM. This chain's CDR3 is CASRGQGFSYEQYF. The CDR3 DNA reads as TGTGCCAGCAGGGGACAGGGCTTCTCCTACGAGCAGTACTTC.

The genes are TRBV30 and TRBJ1-6; perhaps TRBD1 as D (6 bases). CDR3 length equals 14 residues. Germline V CDR1 and CDR2: GTSNPN, SVGIG (reference sequence). Trimming took 3 bases from V and 5 from J, leaving 11 bases between them. The CDR3 DNA follows: TGTGCCTGGAGCCGGGACATCCATAATTCACCCCTCCACTTT. The encoded protein is CAWSRDIHNSPLHF. Complete variable domain (other parts from reference TRBV30 and TRBJ1-6): SQTIHQWPATLVQPVGSPLSLECTVEGTSNPNLYWYRQAAGRGLQLLFYSVGIGQISSEVPQNLSASRPQDRQFILSSKKLLLSDSGFYLCAWSRDIHNSPLHFGNGTRLTVT.

The count of this clone is one. The V and J genes are TRBV7-9 and TRBJ2-2; D gene unclear. Germline lookup yields CDR1 SEHNR and CDR2 FQNEAQ (reference sequence). Trimming took off 7 bases at V and 0 bases at J, with 15 bases between the two ends. The CDR3 spans 16 residues. This chain's CDR3 is CASTPGQTPNTGELFF. Here the CDR3 DNA reads TGTGCCAGCACCCCGGGCCAAACCCCGAACACCGGGGAGCTGTTTTTT. Combining the CDR3 with reference TRBV7-9 and TRBJ2-2 gives the whole variable domain DTGVSQNPRHKITKRGQNVTFRCDPISEHNRLYWYRQTLGQGPEFLTYFQNEAQLEKSRLLSDRFSAERPKGSFSTLEIQRTEQGDSAMYLCASTPGQTPNTGELFFGEGSRLTVL.

This chain uses TRBV4-3 with TRBJ2-1; D gene uncertain. The CDR3 consists of 12 residues. V was trimmed by 0 bases and J by 8 bases, leaving 5 bases between them. Germline V CDR1 and CDR2: LGHNA, YSLEER. The CDR3 DNA follows: TGCGCCAGCAGCCAAGAGGGGTATGAGCAGTTCTTC. Translation gives CASSQEGYEQFF.

V and J are TRBV27 and TRBJ2-7; TRBD1 matches at 7 bases. The CDR3 spans 15 residues. V was pared by 3 bases and J by 4 bases, with 9 bases of the junction left unmatched. Germline V CDR1 and CDR2: MNHEY, SMNVEV (reference sequence). CDR3 sequence reads: CASSFQPTGNYEQYF. CDR3 DNA: TGTGCCAGCAGTTTTCAACCGACAGGGAATTACGAGCAGTACTTC.

The chain employs TRBV2 and TRBJ2-3, with D possibly being TRBD2 (5 bases). Germline V gives CDR1 SNHLY, CDR2 FYNNEI. Trimming cost V 3 bases and J 3 bases, with 22 bases left between them. CDR3 length: 18 residues. The DNA of the CDR3 is TGTGCCAGCAGTGATTATAGCGCGCTGCAGTTGGGGACAGATACGCAGTATTTT. Translating it yields CASSDYSALQLGTDTQYF.